The subject of this entry is one TCR beta chain. Its matching antigen is unknown. The data were obtained in a study of blood T cells in healthy people across ages. Whole-study findings and limits: It was held that the diversity estimates obtained from one million T cells were underestimates. A strong correlation was found between TCR beta diversity and the percentage of naive T cells. While age rose, TCR beta diversity per million T cells dropped in a roughly linear way.

Trimming took off 10 bases at V and 0 bases at J, with 10 bases between the two ends. The CDR3 totals 13 residues. Germline V gene data show CDR1 as SGHTA and CDR2 as FQGNSA. Primers used in a second PCR of about 7 to 12 cycles were a sample-barcoded 5' primer and a J-beta primer mix. TCRdb re-derived calls from the 5' RACE reads in MiXCR, one entry per CDR3 protein. The table has 700,000 to 950,000 distinct CDR3 sequences, over 45% seen once. The authors isolated at least 7 million PBMCs per sample. The receptor's source is a man aged 30-40 years in good health. Sequencing input: blood. This sequence joins TRBV7-2 and TRBJ1-3; no clear D gene. Here the CDR3 DNA reads TGTGCCACCCAAACCTACTCTGGAAACACCATATATTTT. As protein: CATQTYSGNTIYF.